This is a list of T cell receptor beta chains from one sample in a study of CD8 T cells in ankylosing spondylitis. One entry per CDR3 protein results from TCRdb running MiXCR on the 5' RACE reads. Of around 770,000 distinct CDR3 sequences in the sample, 12% were seen once. Source material: blood, either unsorted or a sorted T cell fraction (not recorded which). The receptors stem from a male donor with ankylosing spondylitis. The CDR3 runs from the conserved cysteine through the conserved F or W. The D gene is left open where the match is weak. Size values are once, few and many counts, or a class for expanded clones, and some rows have none.

.	TRBJ1-2	.	12	TRBV6-2/TRBV6-3	TGTGCCAGCAGTCCTCGGGTCAGCGGCTACACCTTC	CASSPRVSGYTF
TRBD2	TRBJ2-1	.	14	TRBV5-1	TGCGCCAGCCAGGGACTAGCGGATTACAATGAGCAGTTCTTC	CASQGLADYNEQFF
.	TRBJ2-4	few	13	TRBV28	TGTGCCAGCAGTCTCTCAGGGATTGGCATTCAGTACTTC	CASSLSGIGIQYF
TRBD1	TRBJ2-1	few	18	TRBV11-2	TGTGCCAGCAGCTTAGTATCTGGGGCAGGGGGCTTCTACAATGAGCAGTTCTTC	CASSLVSGAGGFYNEQFF
.	TRBJ2-3	.	15	TRBV7-2	TGTGCCAGCAGCTCATGGGGGGCGGTCACAGATACGCAGTATTTT	CASSSWGAVTDTQYF
.	TRBJ2-2	.	14	TRBV4-2	TGTGCCAGCAGCCACTTAAGGGTCGCCGGGGAGCTGTTTTTT	CASSHLRVAGELFF
TRBD2	TRBJ2-7	.	15	TRBV7-8	TGTGCCAGCAGCTTAGTGAGGGAGGGGACCTACGAGCAGTACTTC	CASSLVREGTYEQYF
TRBD2	TRBJ2-1	many	15	TRBV7-2	TGTGCCAGCAGCTTATCACTAGCGGGGTACAATGAGCAGTTCTTC	CASSLSLAGYNEQFF
TRBD1	TRBJ2-2	many	14	TRBV7-2	TGTGCCAGCAGCCCTGAGACAGGGATCGGGGAGCTGTTTTTT	CASSPETGIGELFF
.	TRBJ1-4	.	15	TRBV5-1	TGCGCCAGCAGCTTGTGGGGTAGTACTAATGAAAAACTGTTTTTT	CASSLWGSTNEKLFF
TRBD1	TRBJ1-1	few	14	TRBV27	TGTGCCAGCAGTTTATGGGGACAGGTGACTGAAGCTTTCTTT	CASSLWGQVTEAFF
.	TRBJ2-2	.	17	TRBV4-3	TGCGCCAGCAGCCAAGATCATAGGGCAAGAAACACCGGGGAGCTGTTTTTT	CASSQDHRARNTGELFF
TRBD1	TRBJ1-2	many	15	TRBV5-6	TGTGCCAGCAGCCCGGGGGGACAGGCTTATTATGGCTACACCTTC	CASSPGGQAYYGYTF
.	TRBJ1-6	.	14	TRBV7-8	TGTGCCAGCACCAAACAGGGAAACAATTCACCCCTCCACTTT	CASTKQGNNSPLHF
.	TRBJ2-3	many	15	TRBV20-1	TGCAGTGCTAGTGGTGCGGACTCCAGCACAGATACGCAGTATTTT	CSASGADSSTDTQYF
TRBD2	TRBJ2-1	.	15	TRBV5-5	TGTGCCAGCAGCTTCGCCGGGACTAACAACAATGAGCAGTTCTTC	CASSFAGTNNNEQFF
TRBD1	TRBJ1-4	.	15	TRBV18	TGTGCCAGCCTCGAGGGGACAGGCCTTAATGAAAAACTGTTTTTT	CASLEGTGLNEKLFF
.	TRBJ2-5	.	15	TRBV15	TGTGCCACCAGCAAGGTTAACAGGGTGGGAGAGACCCAGTACTTC	CATSKVNRVGETQYF
TRBD2	TRBJ2-4	few	15	TRBV5-8	TGTGCCAGCAGCTCCGGGGGGATAGCCAAAAACATTCAGTACTTC	CASSSGGIAKNIQYF
.	TRBJ1-1	many	16	TRBV20-1	TGCAGTGCTACCCCAAGCCAAGACAGGCTGAACACTGAAGCTTTCTTT	CSATPSQDRLNTEAFF
.	TRBJ1-5	few	15	TRBV5-1	TGCGCCAGCAGCGTCGACCCGAACAGCAATCAGCCCCAGCATTTT	CASSVDPNSNQPQHF
.	TRBJ1-1	.	14	TRBV18	TGTGCCAGCTCACCCAACTGGGGTGGGACTGAAGCTTTCTTT	CASSPNWGGTEAFF
.	TRBJ1-1	.	14	TRBV18	TGTGCCAGCTCACCCGGCGGGGGTAGGCCTGAAGCTTTCTTT	CASSPGGGRPEAFF
.	TRBJ2-1	few	14	TRBV5-1	TGCGCCAGCAGCTTGGTTGGGGCGCGGAATGAGCAGTTCTTC	CASSLVGARNEQFF
.	TRBJ1-1	many	13	TRBV29-1	TGCAGCGTCTCCTCGGGGAGCTACACTGAAGCTTTCTTT	CSVSSGSYTEAFF
.	TRBJ2-3	many	13	TRBV29-1	TGCAGCGTTGTTACGACAGGCACAGATACGCAGTATTTT	CSVVTTGTDTQYF
TRBD1	TRBJ2-7	.	16	TRBV5-1	TGCGCCAGCAGCTGGGGAGAGCGGACAGGGGGTTTCGAGCAGTACTTC	CASSWGERTGGFEQYF
.	TRBJ2-7	few	15	TRBV5-1	TGCGCCAGCAGCTTGGTCGGGACACGCTCCTACGAGCAGTACTTC	CASSLVGTRSYEQYF
.	TRBJ1-2	few	12	TRBV12-3/TRBV12-4	TGTGCCAGCAGCCCTCGGGGAACAGGCTACACCTTC	CASSPRGTGYTF
.	TRBJ2-1	many	13	TRBV20-1	TGCAGTGCGGGGGTCGATCCCTACAATGAGCAGTTCTTC	CSAGVDPYNEQFF
.	TRBJ2-7	.	13	TRBV5-1	TGCGCCAGCAGCTCACAGGGTTTATCCGAGCAGTACTTC	CASSSQGLSEQYF
TRBD1	TRBJ1-2	many	13	TRBV7-2	TGTGCCAGCAGCTTCGAGGGGGCGGGAGGCTACACCTTC	CASSFEGAGGYTF
TRBD1	TRBJ1-4	few	16	TRBV6-5	TGTGCCAGCAGTTACTCCGCCGGGACAGGGTTATCTCAACTGTTTTTT	CASSYSAGTGLSQLFF
TRBD1	TRBJ2-6	.	14	TRBV20-1	TGCAGTGCCTCGGGGACAGCTGGGGCCAACGTCCTGACTTTC	CSASGTAGANVLTF
TRBD1	TRBJ1-4	.	14	TRBV20-1	TGCAGTGCTAGGCCCCTCCGACAGGGAGAAAAACTGTTTTTT	CSARPLRQGEKLFF
TRBD1	TRBJ2-2	many	15	TRBV5-1	TGCGCCAGCAGCTTGCCAGGGGGCGGTACCGGGGAGCTGTTTTTT	CASSLPGGGTGELFF
TRBD1	TRBJ2-5	many	15	TRBV29-1	TGCAGCGTGGGGGGCGGGACAGGGGGCGTCGAGACCCAGTACTTC	CSVGGGTGGVETQYF
.	TRBJ1-2	.	12	TRBV5-1	TGCGCCAGCAGCCCCCCGGGGGTTGGCTACACCTTC	CASSPPGVGYTF
.	TRBJ2-1	few	16	TRBV5-1	TGCGCCAGCAGCACACAACAGGGGGGGTCTTCGAATGAGCAGTTCTTC	CASSTQQGGSSNEQFF
.	TRBJ1-1	few	13	TRBV27	TGTGCCAGCAGTTATAAGGGAAGAACTGAAGCTTTCTTT	CASSYKGRTEAFF
TRBD2	TRBJ2-5	.	16	TRBV15	TGTGCCACCAGCACCGAGCGGGAGCCCCAGTCGGAGACCCAGTACTTC	CATSTEREPQSETQYF
TRBD1	TRBJ1-6	few	17	TRBV10-2	TGCGCCAGCAGACTGGGACAGGGGCCCCCCTATAATTCACCCCTCCACTTT	CASRLGQGPPYNSPLHF
TRBD2	TRBJ2-1	.	14	TRBV12-3/TRBV12-4	TGTGCCAGCAGTGGGACTAGCAGTCACAATGAGCAGTTCTTC	CASSGTSSHNEQFF
.	TRBJ1-5	.	15	TRBV6-2/TRBV6-3	TGTGCCAGCAGTTACATGGGCGGGATAAATCAGCCCCAGCATTTT	CASSYMGGINQPQHF
.	TRBJ2-1	.	14	TRBV7-2	TGTGCCAGCAGTCGAGATTCGGGTTACAATGAGCAGTTCTTC	CASSRDSGYNEQFF
.	TRBJ1-1	many	15	TRBV7-2	TGTGCCAGCAGCCCTGGGCGAATGGAGAGCGCTGAAGCTTTCTTT	CASSPGRMESAEAFF
.	TRBJ2-1	few	14	TRBV2	TGTGCCAGCAAAGGCGGATCCTCCTACAATGAGCAGTTCTTC	CASKGGSSYNEQFF
TRBD1	TRBJ2-7	.	12	TRBV30	TGTGCCTGGAGCGGACAGGGAGGAGAGCAGTACTTC	CAWSGQGGEQYF
.	TRBJ2-1	few	14	TRBV7-9	TGTGCCAGCGGCGACAGCAGCTCCTACAATGAGCAGTTCTTC	CASGDSSSYNEQFF
TRBD1	TRBJ2-7	.	18	TRBV20-1	TGCAGTGTGGGATCGGGACAGGGGTGGTTTGAGAACTCCTACGAGCAGTACTTC	CSVGSGQGWFENSYEQYF
.	TRBJ2-5	.	13	TRBV12-3/TRBV12-4	TGTGCCAGCAGTTTAGCAGAGCAAGAGACCCAGTACTTC	CASSLAEQETQYF
.	TRBJ2-2	.	16	TRBV3-1	TGTGCCAGCAGCCTACCACGTTCTAGTATAACCGGGGAGCTGTTTTTT	CASSLPRSSITGELFF
.	TRBJ2-7	.	15	TRBV7-9	TGTGCCAGCAGCTTCTACGGGACGGCAGGCGTCGAGCAGTACTTC	CASSFYGTAGVEQYF
TRBD2	TRBJ2-1	.	15	TRBV27	TGTGCCAGCAGTACTAGCGGGCGGGCCTACAATGAGCAGTTCTTC	CASSTSGRAYNEQFF